This is a list of T cell receptor beta chains from one sample in a study of T cells in Graves' hyperthyroidism and ophthalmopathy. MiXCR was run by TCRdb on the multiplex PCR reads, yielding one entry per CDR3 protein. The data contain around 350,000 distinct CDR3 sequences, roughly 15% of them singletons. The sequencing input was blood. The receptors were gathered from a woman in her twenties or thirties with Graves' ophthalmopathy. Each CDR3 is given with its conserved first and last residue. Fields, in order: CDR3 length, V gene, CDR3 protein.

>15|TRBV20-1
CSARDGGQVNTEAFF
>13|TRBV18
CASSSWTGSGYTF
>16|TRBV7-2
CASSPRTSGGSNIQYF
>12|TRBV5-5
CASTTVFGELFF
>14|TRBV7-9
CASSWDSRSDEQFF
>20|TRBV12-3/TRBV12-4
CASSSLTPGLAGGPVDTQYF
>14|TRBV9
CASSVANGGNEQFF
>14|TRBV20-1
CSASSQGSNYGYTF
>14|TRBV13
CASSIDRGGTEAFF
>13|TRBV28
CASSFSSQETQYF
>14|TRBV16
CASSLLKTGYEQFF
>14|TRBV27
CASSSLGPVETQYF
>16|TRBV2
CASSEWTRQGNYGYTF
>14|TRBV19
CASSAGQVAYEQYF
>14|TRBV28
CASTLWGANSPLHF
>16|TRBV19
CASSYTDLGGNQPQHF
>12|TRBV29-1
CSVDRGLREQYF
>15|TRBV6-6
CASSYSGQGSSEQYF
>17|TRBV5-1
CASSLAPPGQFSYEQYF
>16|TRBV4-1
CASSQVQRGGPETQYF
>14|TRBV5-6
CASSPGLAPGELFF
>16|TRBV9
CATSVDETGLPGEQYF
>14|TRBV28
CAGKGAMSTDTQYF
>15|TRBV12-3/TRBV12-4
CASRNSGMGTGELFF
>15|TRBV12-3/TRBV12-4
CASSLLAASNTEAFF
>19|TRBV20-1
CSARGHTGLAGGHYNEQFF
>18|TRBV15
CATSRRGHPRSPTYEQYF
>17|TRBV11-2
CASSFISGKRKGNTIYF
>14|TRBV7-2
CASSGNRGRSEQYF